This T cell receptor beta chain is from a study of blood T cell repertoires in COVID-19. This CDR3 is 15 amino acids long. Germline loops: CDR1 MNHEY, CDR2 SMNVEV (reference sequence). Trimming stripped 2 bases from V and 7 bases from J, with 17 bases between. Generated by immunoSEQ multiplex PCR, the TCRdb table keeps only in-frame clones and is missing some. The table shows approximately 190,000 clones, with about four fifths occurring only once. The source is a woman aged 25 to 39 who had been exposed to COVID-19. The chain is built from TRBV27 and TRBJ1-1, with D perhaps matching TRBD1 (6 bases). Material: PBMCs or T cells enriched from blood (not recorded which). The CDR3 DNA follows: TGTGCCAGCAGTTTAATTTCAGGGGCCCTGAATGAAGCTTTCTTT. This translates into CASSLISGALNEAFF.